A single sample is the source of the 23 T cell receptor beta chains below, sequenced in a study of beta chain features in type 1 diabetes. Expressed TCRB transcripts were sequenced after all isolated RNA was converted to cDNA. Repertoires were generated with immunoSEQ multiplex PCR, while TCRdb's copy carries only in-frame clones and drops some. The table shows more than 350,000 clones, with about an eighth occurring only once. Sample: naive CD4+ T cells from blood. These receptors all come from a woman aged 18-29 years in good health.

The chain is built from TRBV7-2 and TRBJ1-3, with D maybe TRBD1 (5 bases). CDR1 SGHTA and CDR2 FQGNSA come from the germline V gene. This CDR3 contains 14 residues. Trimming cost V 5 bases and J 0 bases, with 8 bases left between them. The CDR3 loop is CASSPRVSGNTIYF. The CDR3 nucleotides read TGTGCCAGCAGCCCCAGGGTCTCTGGAAACACCATATATTTT.

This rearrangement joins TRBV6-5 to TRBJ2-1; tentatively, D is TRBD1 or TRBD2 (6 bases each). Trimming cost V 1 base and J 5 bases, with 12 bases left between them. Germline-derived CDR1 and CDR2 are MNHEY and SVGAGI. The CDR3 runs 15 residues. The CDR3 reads CASSYFTRGDNEQFF. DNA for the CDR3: TGTGCCAGCAGTTACTTTACGAGGGGGGACAATGAGCAGTTCTTC.

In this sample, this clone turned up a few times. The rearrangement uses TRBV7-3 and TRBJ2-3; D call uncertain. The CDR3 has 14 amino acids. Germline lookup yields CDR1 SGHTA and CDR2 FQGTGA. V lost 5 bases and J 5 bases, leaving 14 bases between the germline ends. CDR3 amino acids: CASSPSQGQDTQYF. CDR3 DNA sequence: TGTGCCAGCAGCCCCAGCCAAGGGCAAGATACGCAGTATTTT.

DNA for the CDR3: TGTGCCAGCAGAAACCGGGACCAAAATGAGCAGTTCTTC. This gives the protein CASRNRDQNEQFF. This chain joins TRBV28 and TRBJ2-1; the D gene could be TRBD1 or TRBD2 (5 bases each). V was cut by 6 bases and J by 7 bases, with 13 bases left in between. Germline-derived CDR1 and CDR2 are MDHEN and SYDVKM. The CDR3 covers 13 residues.

The CDR3 here is CASSLRRQNTDTQYF. The CDR3 DNA reads TGTGCCAGCAGCCTTCGGCGCCAGAACACAGATACGCAGTATTTT. The gene calls are TRBV7-9 and TRBJ2-3; no clear D gene. V lost 5 bases to trimming and J lost 2 bases, with 14 bases between them. The CDR3 extends over 15 amino acids. The V gene's germline CDR1 is SEHNR and CDR2 FQNEAQ (reference sequence).

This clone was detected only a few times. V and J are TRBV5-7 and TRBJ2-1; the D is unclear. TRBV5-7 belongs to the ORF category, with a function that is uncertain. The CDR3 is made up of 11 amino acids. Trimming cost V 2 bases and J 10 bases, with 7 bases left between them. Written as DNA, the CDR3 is TGTGCCAGCAGCTTTGGGCCAGAGCAGTTCTTC. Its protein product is CASSFGPEQFF.

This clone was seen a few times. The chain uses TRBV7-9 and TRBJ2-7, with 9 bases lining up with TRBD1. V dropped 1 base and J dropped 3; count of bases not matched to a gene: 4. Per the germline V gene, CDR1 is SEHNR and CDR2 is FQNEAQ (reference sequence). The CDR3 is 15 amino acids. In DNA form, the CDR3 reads TGTGCCAGCAGCTTAGTAGGGACAGGGAACTACGAGCAGTACGTC. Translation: CASSLVGTGNYEQYV.

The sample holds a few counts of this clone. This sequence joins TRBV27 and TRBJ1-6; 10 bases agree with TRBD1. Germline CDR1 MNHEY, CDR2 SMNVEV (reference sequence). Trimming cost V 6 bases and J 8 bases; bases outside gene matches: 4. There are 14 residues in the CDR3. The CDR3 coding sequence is TGTGCCAGCAGCCCGGGACAGGGGTATTCACCCCTCCACTTT. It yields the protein CASSPGQGYSPLHF.

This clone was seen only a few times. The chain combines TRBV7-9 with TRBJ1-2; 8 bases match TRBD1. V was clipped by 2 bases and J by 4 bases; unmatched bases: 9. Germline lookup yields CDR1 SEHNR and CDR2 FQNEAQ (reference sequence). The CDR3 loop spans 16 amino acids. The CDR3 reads CASSLRIGQGSYGYTF. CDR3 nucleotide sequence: TGTGCCAGCAGCTTACGCATAGGACAGGGAAGCTATGGCTACACCTTC.

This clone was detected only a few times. The CDR3 nucleotides read TGTGCCAGCAGCCGAGACAGCTCTGGGGCCAACGTCCTGACTTTC. Its translation: CASSRDSSGANVLTF. J is TRBJ2-6 and V is TRBV7-2; possibly TRBD1 for D (5 bases). V was trimmed by 5 bases and J by 0 bases, leaving 8 bases between them. The CDR3 has 15 residues. The germline CDR1 and CDR2 sequences are SGHTA and FQGNSA.

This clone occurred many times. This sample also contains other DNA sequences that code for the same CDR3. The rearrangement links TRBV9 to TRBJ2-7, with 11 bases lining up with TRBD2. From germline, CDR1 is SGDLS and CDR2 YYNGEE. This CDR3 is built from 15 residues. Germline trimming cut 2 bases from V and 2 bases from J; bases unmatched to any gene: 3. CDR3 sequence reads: CASSVGTSGPYEQYF. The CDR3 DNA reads TGTGCCAGCAGCGTCGGGACTAGCGGTCCCTACGAGCAGTACTTC.

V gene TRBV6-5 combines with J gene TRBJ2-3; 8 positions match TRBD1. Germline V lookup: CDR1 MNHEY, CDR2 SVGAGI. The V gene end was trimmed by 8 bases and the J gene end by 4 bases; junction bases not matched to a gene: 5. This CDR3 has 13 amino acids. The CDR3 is CASADRAADTQYF. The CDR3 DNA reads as TGTGCCAGCGCGGACAGGGCGGCAGATACGCAGTATTTT.

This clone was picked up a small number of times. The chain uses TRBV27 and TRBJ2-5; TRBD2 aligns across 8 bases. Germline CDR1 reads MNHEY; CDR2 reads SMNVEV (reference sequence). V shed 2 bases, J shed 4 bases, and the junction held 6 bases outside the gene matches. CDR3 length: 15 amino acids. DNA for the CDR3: TGTGCCAGCAGTTTAAGGCGAGCGGGAGTAGAGACCCAGTACTTC. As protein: CASSLRRAGVETQYF.

This chain's CDR3 is CASSFRQISNTGELFF. Here the CDR3 DNA reads TGTGCCAGCAGCTTTCGTCAGATTTCGAACACCGGGGAGCTGTTTTTT. The V and J genes are TRBV5-4 and TRBJ2-2; D gene uncertain. The CDR3 covers 16 residues. V was shortened by 2 bases and J by 0 bases, with 11 bases between the two germline ends. Per the germline V gene, CDR1 is SGHNT and CDR2 is YYREEE (reference sequence).

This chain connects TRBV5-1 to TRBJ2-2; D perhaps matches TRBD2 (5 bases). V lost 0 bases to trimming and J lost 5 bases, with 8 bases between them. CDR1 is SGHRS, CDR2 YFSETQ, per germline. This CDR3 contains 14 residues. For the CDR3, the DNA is TGCGCCAGCAGCTTGGACGGACTTACCGGGGAGCTGTTTTTT. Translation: CASSLDGLTGELFF.

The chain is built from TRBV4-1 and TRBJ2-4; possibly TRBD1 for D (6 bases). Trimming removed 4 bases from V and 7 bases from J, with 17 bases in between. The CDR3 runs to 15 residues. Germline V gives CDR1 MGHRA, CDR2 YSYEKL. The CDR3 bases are TGCGCCAGCAGCCGGTCGGACAGCCGAGGGAACATTCAGTACTTC. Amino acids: CASSRSDSRGNIQYF.

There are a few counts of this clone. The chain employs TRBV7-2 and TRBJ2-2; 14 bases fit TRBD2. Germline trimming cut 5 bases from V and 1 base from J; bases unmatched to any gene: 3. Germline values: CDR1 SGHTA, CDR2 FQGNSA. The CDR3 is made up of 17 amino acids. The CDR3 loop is CASSPGLAGGNTGELFF. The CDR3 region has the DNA TGTGCCAGCAGCCCCGGACTAGCGGGGGGGAACACCGGGGAGCTGTTTTTT.

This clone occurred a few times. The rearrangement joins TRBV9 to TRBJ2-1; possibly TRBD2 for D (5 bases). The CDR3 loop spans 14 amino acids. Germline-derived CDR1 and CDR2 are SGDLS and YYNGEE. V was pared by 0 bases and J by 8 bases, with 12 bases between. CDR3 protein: CASSVERARDEQFF. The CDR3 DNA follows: TGTGCCAGCAGCGTAGAGAGAGCGCGGGATGAGCAGTTCTTC.

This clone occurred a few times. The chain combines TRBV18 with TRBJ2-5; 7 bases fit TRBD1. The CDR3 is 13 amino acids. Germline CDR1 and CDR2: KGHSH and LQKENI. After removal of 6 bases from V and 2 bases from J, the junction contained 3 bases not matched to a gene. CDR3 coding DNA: TGTGCCAGCTCCCAGGGGGTACAAGAGACCCAGTACTTC. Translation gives CASSQGVQETQYF. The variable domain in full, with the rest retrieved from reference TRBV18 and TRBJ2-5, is NAGVMQNPRHLVRRRGQEARLRCSPMKGHSHVYWYRQLPEEGLKFMVYLQKENIIDESGMPKERFSAEFPKEGPSILRIQQVVRGDSAAYFCASSQGVQETQYFGPGTRLLVL.

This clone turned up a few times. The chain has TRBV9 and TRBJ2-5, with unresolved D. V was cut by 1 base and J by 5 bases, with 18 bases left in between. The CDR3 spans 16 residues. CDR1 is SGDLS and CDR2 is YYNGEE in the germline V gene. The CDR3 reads CASSVSPRRIGETQYF. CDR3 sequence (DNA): TGTGCCAGCAGCGTAAGCCCTAGAAGGATTGGGGAGACCCAGTACTTC.

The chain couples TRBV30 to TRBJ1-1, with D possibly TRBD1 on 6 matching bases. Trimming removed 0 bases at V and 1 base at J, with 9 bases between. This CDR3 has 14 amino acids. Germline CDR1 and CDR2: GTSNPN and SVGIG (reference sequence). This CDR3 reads CAWSVGGQNTEAFF. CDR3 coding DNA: TGTGCCTGGAGTGTGGGGGGACAGAACACTGAAGCTTTCTTT.

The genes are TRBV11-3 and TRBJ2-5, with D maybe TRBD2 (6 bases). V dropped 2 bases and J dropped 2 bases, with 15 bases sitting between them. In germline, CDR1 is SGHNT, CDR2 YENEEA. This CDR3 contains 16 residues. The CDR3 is CASSLRAGQRQETQYF. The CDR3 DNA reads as TGTGCCAGCAGCTTAAGGGCGGGGCAGAGGCAAGAGACCCAGTACTTC.

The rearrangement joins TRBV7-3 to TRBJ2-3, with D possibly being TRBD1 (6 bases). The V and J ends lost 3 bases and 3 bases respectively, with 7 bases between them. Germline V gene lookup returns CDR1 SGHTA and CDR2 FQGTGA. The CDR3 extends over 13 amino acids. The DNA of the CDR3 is TGTGCCAGCAGCTTCGGACAGACAGATACGCAGTATTTT. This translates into CASSFGQTDTQYF.